A single sample is the source of the 32 T cell receptor beta chains below, sequenced in a study of blood T cell repertoires in COVID-19. TCRdb's copy holds only in-frame clones and misses some; the assay was immunoSEQ multiplex PCR. Of 180,000 or so clones listed, almost 90% are singletons. The specimen sequenced was peripheral blood. The origin of the receptors is a man aged 18-30 years with active or convalescent COVID-19.

The chain couples TRBV9 to TRBJ2-3; weak D call: TRBD2 (7 bases). This CDR3 is built from 15 residues. The V gene's germline CDR1 is SGDLS and CDR2 YYNGEE. V was shortened by 0 bases and J by 1 base, with 9 bases between the two germline ends. The chain's CDR3 is CASSVGGGGTDTQYF. Written as DNA, the CDR3 is TGTGCCAGCAGCGTAGGGGGGGGCGGCACAGATACGCAGTATTTT.

The CDR3 reads CASSQEISGGNTIYF. As DNA, the CDR3 is TGTGCCAGCAGCCAAGAAATAAGCGGAGGAAACACCATATATTTT. This chain uses TRBV3-1 (or the pseudogene TRBV3-2) with TRBJ1-3; D not resolved. Trimming left V 0 bases short and J 4 bases short, with 10 bases between. In germline, CDR1 is LGHDT, CDR2 YNNKEL (reference sequence). The CDR3 is 15 amino acids.

This clone was counted a single time. The genes are TRBV9 and TRBJ2-7, with TRBD1 as a possible D gene (5 bases). Trimming removed 4 bases from V and 0 bases from J, with 14 bases in between. The length of the CDR3 is 15 residues. From germline, CDR1 is SGDLS and CDR2 YYNGEE. CDR3 coding DNA: TGTGCCAGCAGCCCTACAGGTCCGAGCTCCTACGAGCAGTACTTC. Encoded protein: CASSPTGPSSYEQYF.

The chain combines TRBV7-2 with TRBJ2-6; D is perhaps TRBD2 (6 bases). CDR1 is SGHTA, CDR2 FQGNSA, per germline. V was clipped by 1 base and J by 3 bases, with 16 bases between them. This CDR3 contains 18 residues. CDR3 sequence: CASSLVRGTTFGANVLTF. The CDR3 DNA sequence: TGTGCCAGCAGCTTAGTGCGGGGTACAACGTTTGGGGCCAACGTCCTGACTTTC. The complete variable domain, with remaining parts taken from reference TRBV7-2 and TRBJ2-6, reads GAGVSQSPSNKVTEKGKDVELRCDPISGHTALYWYRQSLGQGLEFLIYFQGNSAPDKSGLPSDRFSAERTGGSVSTLTIQRTQQEDSAVYLCASSLVRGTTFGANVLTFGAGSRLTVL.

There are a few counts of this clone. The gene calls are TRBV4-1 and TRBJ1-1, with D unresolved. The CDR3 spans 13 residues. V was trimmed by 0 bases and J by 1 base, leaving 3 bases between them. CDR1 is MGHRA, CDR2 YSYEKL, per germline. The CDR3 sequence: CASSQDRNTEAFF. As DNA, the CDR3 is TGCGCCAGCAGCCAAGACAGGAACACTGAAGCTTTCTTT.

The V call is TRBV15, the J call TRBJ1-6; 9 nucleotides agree with TRBD1. CDR3 size: 15 residues. The germline V gene has CDR1 LNHNV and CDR2 YYDKDF (reference sequence). The V gene end was trimmed by 3 bases and the J gene end by 8 bases; junction bases not matched to a gene: 5. This CDR3 is CATSRRTGVDSPLHF. DNA of the CDR3: TGTGCCACCAGCAGGAGGACAGGGGTGGATTCACCCCTCCACTTT.

There are a few counts of this clone. The V gene is TRBV11-1, the J gene TRBJ1-1; tentative D call: TRBD1 (5 bases). The germline gives CDR1 SGHAT, CDR2 FQDESV (reference sequence). V lost 5 bases and J 4 bases, leaving 17 bases between the germline ends. The length of the CDR3 is 15 residues. Here the CDR3 DNA reads TGTGCCAGCAGCAATCTCAACCAGGGTTTCACTGAAGCTTTCTTT. Translated, it gives CASSNLNQGFTEAFF.

J is TRBJ1-1 and V is TRBV7-8, with TRBD1 matching over 10 bases. CDR1 is SGHVS, CDR2 FQNEAQ, per germline. The CDR3 is 15 residues long. V shed 2 bases, J shed 10 bases, and the junction held 10 bases outside the gene matches. CDR3 bases: TGTGCCAGCAGCTTAATTGGGACAGGGGTGGTTGGAGCTTTCTTT. The encoded protein is CASSLIGTGVVGAFF.

This sequence joins TRBV7-9 and TRBJ2-5, with D tentatively TRBD2 (6 bases). This CDR3 region has 15 residues. CDR1 SEHNR and CDR2 FQNEAQ come from the germline V gene (reference sequence). Trimming left V 2 bases short and J 4 bases short, with 14 bases between. CDR3 nucleotide sequence: TGTGCCAGCAGCTTAACCGCGGGGCCCGGAGAGACCCAGTACTTC. This codes for CASSLTAGPGETQYF.

The table lists this clone with a count of one. The CDR3: CASSLELAGGPYNEQFF. DNA of the CDR3: TGTGCCAGCAGCTTAGAGCTAGCGGGGGGGCCCTACAATGAGCAGTTCTTC. The genes are TRBV11-2 and TRBJ2-1, with TRBD2 identical over 12 bases. CDR3 length: 17 residues. CDR1 is SGHAT and CDR2 is FQNNGV in the germline V gene. The V and J ends lost 0 bases and 2 bases, in that order; junction bases with no gene match: 2.

This chain uses TRBV4-1 with TRBJ1-2; 7 bases agree with TRBD1. The J segment lost 6 bases and the V segment lost 0 bases, leaving 7 bases of the junction unmatched. Germline CDR1 is MGHRA and CDR2 is YSYEKL. The CDR3 is 15 amino acids. CDR3 residues: CASSQDTWQGDGYTF. CDR3 DNA sequence: TGCGCCAGCAGCCAAGATACTTGGCAGGGGGATGGCTACACCTTC.

The chain carries TRBV12-3 or TRBV12-4 and TRBJ1-1, with D hard to call. This CDR3 has 13 residues. The germline V and J ends were trimmed by 4 bases and 5 bases, with 11 bases remaining between them. CDR3 DNA sequence: TGTGCCAGCAGTTCCACTAAAGCGACTGAAGCTTTCTTT. Translation gives CASSSTKATEAFF.

The V call is TRBV13, the J call TRBJ1-2; weak D call: TRBD1 (6 bases). Between the trimmed V and J ends, which lost 5 bases and 5 bases, there was a span of 18 bases. The V gene's germline CDR1 is PRHDT and CDR2 FYEKMQ (reference sequence). CDR3 length: 15 amino acids. The CDR3 region has the DNA TGTGCCAGCAGCCAGAGGGGCAGGGGTGATTATGGCTACACCTTC. Translated, it gives CASSQRGRGDYGYTF.

The chain links TRBV25-1 to TRBJ1-4; 8 bases match TRBD1. V was pared by 7 bases and J by 5 bases, with 9 bases of the junction left unmatched. This CDR3 is 15 amino acids long. Germline V gives CDR1 MGHDK, CDR2 SYGVNS. The CDR3 DNA follows: TGTGCCAGCATCTCCGGGACAGGAGAAAATGAAAAACTGTTTTTT. Translation: CASISGTGENEKLFF.

The chain joins TRBV4-3 to TRBJ1-2; 7 bases align to TRBD1. V lost 1 base to trimming and J lost 4 bases; unmatched junction nucleotides: 3. Germline V lookup: CDR1 LGHNA, CDR2 YSLEER. The CDR3 length is 14 residues. The CDR3: CASSQAGTAYGYTF. CDR3 nucleotides: TGCGCCAGCAGCCAAGCCGGGACAGCCTATGGCTACACCTTC.

V usage is TRBV4-1 and J usage is TRBJ1-2; D remains unclear. Looked up from germline, CDR1 is MGHRA and CDR2 is YSYEKL. This CDR3 contains 13 residues. Trimming stripped 0 bases from V and 5 bases from J, with 7 bases between. The CDR3: CASSQDTGYGYTF. The CDR3, as DNA: TGCGCCAGCAGCCAAGATACCGGTTATGGCTACACCTTC.

The chain employs TRBV6-1 and TRBJ1-3; the match to TRBD1 covers 7 bases. Germline lookup yields CDR1 MNHNS and CDR2 SASEGT. V trimming: 2 bases; J trimming: 0 bases; junction bases outside the gene matches: 13. This CDR3 contains 19 residues. The CDR3 coding sequence is TGTGCCAGCAGTGAACACCTCTTCAAGACAGGGACCTCTGGAAACACCATATATTTT. Translation gives CASSEHLFKTGTSGNTIYF.

The chain recombines TRBV7-6 with TRBJ1-1; possible D gene TRBD1, 6 bases. V lost 5 bases and J 6 bases, leaving 16 bases between the germline ends. Germline V gene sequence: CDR1 SGHVS, CDR2 FNYEAQ. This CDR3 is built from 14 residues. The CDR3 DNA is TGTGCCAGCAGCCAGCGGCAGGGGAGCGCTGAAGCTTTCTTT. Translated: CASSQRQGSAEAFF.

Points on this clone: The same CDR3 can be traced to other DNA sequences in this sample. The chain carries TRBV19 and TRBJ1-5; no clear D gene. CDR1 LNHDA and CDR2 SQIVND come from the germline V gene (reference sequence). The CDR3 runs to 15 residues. V lost 2 bases, J lost 0 bases, and 8 bases lay in between. CDR3 sequence: CASSITGYSNQPQHF. The CDR3, as DNA: TGTGCCAGTAGTATAACGGGATATAGCAATCAGCCCCAGCATTTT. The entire variable domain, with the rest obtained from reference TRBV19 and TRBJ1-5, is as follows: DGGITQSPKYLFRKEGQNVTLSCEQNLNHDAMYWYRQDPGQGLRLIYYSQIVNDFQKGDIAEGYSVSREKKESFPLTVTSAQKNPTAFYLCASSITGYSNQPQHFGDGTRLSIL.

This clone occurred a few times. The chain is built from TRBV25-1 and TRBJ2-1; 7 bases are a match to TRBD1. The germline CDR1 and CDR2 sequences are MGHDK and SYGVNS. V shed 10 bases, J shed 3 bases, and the junction held 9 bases outside the gene matches. The length of the CDR3 is 14 residues. The CDR3 nucleotides read TGTGCCACCCGGCAGACAGGGTTCTACAATGAGCAGTTCTTC. Amino acids: CATRQTGFYNEQFF.

The genes are TRBV28 and TRBJ2-7; 7 positions match TRBD1. V dropped 2 bases and J dropped 5; count of bases not matched to a gene: 3. This CDR3 comprises 13 residues. CDR1 MDHEN and CDR2 SYDVKM come from the germline V gene. CDR3 nucleotide sequence: TGTGCCAGCAGTTTAATCCAGGGGGACGAGCAGTACTTC. This sequence encodes CASSLIQGDEQYF.

The chain employs TRBV6-6 and TRBJ1-2; the D gene is possibly TRBD1 (6 bases). This CDR3 region has 13 residues. Trimming took 6 bases from V and 5 from J, leaving 13 bases between them. CDR1 is MNHNY and CDR2 is SVGAGI in the germline V gene (reference sequence). This CDR3 is CASSPTQGYGYTF. The CDR3 DNA is TGTGCCAGCAGCCCGACCCAGGGGTATGGCTACACCTTC.

The gene calls are TRBV19 and TRBJ2-2, with D tentatively TRBD1 (6 bases). The ends were cut back, 6 bases at V and 4 bases at J, with 15 bases in the middle. CDR1 LNHDA and CDR2 SQIVND come from the germline V gene (reference sequence). The length of the CDR3 is 15 residues. In nucleotides, the CDR3 is TGTGCCAGTAGCCCCGGGACACTTCTCACCGGGGAGCTGTTTTTT. This codes for CASSPGTLLTGELFF.

The chain joins TRBV6-5 to TRBJ1-5, with 8 bases matching TRBD1. The CDR3 spans 14 residues. The V and J ends lost 6 bases and 5 bases, in that order; junction bases with no gene match: 6. Per germline, CDR1 MNHEY and CDR2 SVGAGI. CDR3 amino acids: CASRKGQDYQPQHF. As DNA, the CDR3 is TGTGCCAGCAGAAAGGGACAGGATTATCAGCCCCAGCATTTT.

This clone was seen more than once but under ten times. The gene calls are TRBV10-1 and TRBJ1-5; 7 nucleotides agree with TRBD1. V trimming: 8 bases; J trimming: 3 bases; junction bases outside the gene matches: 10. The CDR3 consists of 15 residues. Germline V gives CDR1 WNHNN, CDR2 SYGVQD (reference sequence). The CDR3 DNA sequence: TGCGCCAGCCGAAACCGGGACAGAGACAATCAGCCCCAGCATTTT. It yields the protein CASRNRDRDNQPQHF.

This chain joins TRBV2 and TRBJ2-5; maybe TRBD1 (6 bases). With 4 bases removed from V and 0 bases from J, the gap between germline ends came to 24 bases. Germline V CDR1 and CDR2: SNHLY, FYNNEI. The CDR3 has 19 amino acids. The CDR3 coding sequence is TGTGCCAGCAGTGGGACTGGTGCGGCGGCTACAGGGTACCAAGAGACCCAGTACTTC. Its translation is CASSGTGAAATGYQETQYF.

This rearrangement joins TRBV7-2 to TRBJ2-1, with D maybe TRBD1 (5 bases). Trimming left V 3 bases short and J 9 bases short, with 18 bases between. Germline lookup yields CDR1 SGHTA and CDR2 FQGNSA. This CDR3 has 15 residues. The CDR3 reads CASSFQGLNIGEQFF. The CDR3 coding sequence is TGTGCCAGCAGCTTTCAGGGTTTGAACATCGGTGAGCAGTTCTTC.

The rearrangement joins TRBV18 to TRBJ1-6; no definite D call. Between the trimmed V and J ends, which lost 3 bases and 0 bases, there was a span of 9 bases. This CDR3 comprises 16 residues. Germline-derived CDR1 and CDR2 are KGHSH and LQKENI. As DNA, the CDR3 is TGTGCCAGCTCACCGGAGTACCGCTCCTATAATTCACCCCTCCACTTT. This translates into CASSPEYRSYNSPLHF.

The V call is TRBV30, the J call TRBJ2-7; 8 positions agree with TRBD1. Germline loops: CDR1 GTSNPN, CDR2 SVGIG (reference sequence). The CDR3 has 14 amino acids. The V and J ends lost 3 bases and 3 bases, in that order; junction bases with no gene match: 7. CDR3 nucleotide sequence: TGTGCCTGGAGCCCGGACAGGGCCCTCTACGAGCAGTACTTC. Residues: CAWSPDRALYEQYF.

In DNA form, the CDR3 reads TGTGCCAGTGGCCGGAGGGAAAAACTGTTTTTT. Protein: CASGRREKLFF. The chain is built from TRBV19 and TRBJ1-4; D remains unclear. The CDR3 consists of 11 residues. Trimming cost V 8 bases and J 8 bases, with 9 bases left between them. Looked up from germline, CDR1 is LNHDA and CDR2 is SQIVND (reference sequence).

The gene calls are TRBV7-9 and TRBJ2-7, with 7 bases matching TRBD1. CDR3 length equals 15 residues. Germline CDR1 and CDR2: SEHNR and FQNEAQ (reference sequence). V lost 5 bases to trimming and J lost 3 bases; unmatched junction nucleotides: 10. CDR3 sequence (DNA): TGTGCCAGCAGCCCGAAGGGACAGACAATCTACGAGCAGTACTTC. It encodes CASSPKGQTIYEQYF.

V and J are TRBV9 and TRBJ2-1; a possible D gene is TRBD2 (6 bases). V was trimmed by 0 bases and J by 8 bases, leaving 15 bases between them. The germline V gene encodes CDR1 SGDLS and CDR2 YYNGEE. This CDR3 comprises 15 residues. The DNA of the CDR3 is TGTGCCAGCAGCGTAGACTTCCGGGAGTGGTATGAGCAGTTCTTC. The encoded protein is CASSVDFREWYEQFF. The variable domain in full, completed from reference TRBV9 and TRBJ2-1, reads DSGVTQTPKHLITATGQRVTLRCSPRSGDLSVYWYQQSLDQGLQFLIQYYNGEERAKGNILERFSAQQFPDLHSELNLSSLELGDSALYFCASSVDFREWYEQFFGPGTRLTVL.